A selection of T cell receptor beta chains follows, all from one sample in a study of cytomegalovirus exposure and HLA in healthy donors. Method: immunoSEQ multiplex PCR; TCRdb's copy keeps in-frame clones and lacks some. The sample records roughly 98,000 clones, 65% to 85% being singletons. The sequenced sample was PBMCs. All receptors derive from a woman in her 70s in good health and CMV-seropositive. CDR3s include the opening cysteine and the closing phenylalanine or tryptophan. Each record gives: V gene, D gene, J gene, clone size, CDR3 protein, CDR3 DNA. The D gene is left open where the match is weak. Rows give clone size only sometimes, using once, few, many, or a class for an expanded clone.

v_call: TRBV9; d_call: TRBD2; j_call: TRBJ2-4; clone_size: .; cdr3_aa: CASSVGGINIQYF; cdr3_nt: TGTGCCAGCAGCGTGGGAGGGATAAACATTCAGTACTTC
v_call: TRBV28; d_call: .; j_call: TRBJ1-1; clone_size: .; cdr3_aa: CASSSPGGMNTEAFF; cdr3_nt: TGTGCCAGCAGTTCCCCCGGCGGGATGAACACTGAAGCTTTCTTT
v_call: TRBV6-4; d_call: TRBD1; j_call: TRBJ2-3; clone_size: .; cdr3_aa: CASSAGGASTDTQYF; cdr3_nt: TGTGCCAGCAGTGCAGGGGGAGCTAGCACAGATACGCAGTATTTT
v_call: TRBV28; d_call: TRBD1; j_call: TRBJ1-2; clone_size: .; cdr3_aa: CASSSQGAHRYSYGYTF; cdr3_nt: TGTGCCAGCAGTTCCCAGGGGGCGCATCGCTATTCCTATGGCTACACCTTC
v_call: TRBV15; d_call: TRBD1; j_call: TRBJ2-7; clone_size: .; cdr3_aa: CATSSTGTAYEQYF; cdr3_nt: TGTGCCACCAGCTCAACCGGGACAGCCTACGAGCAGTACTTC
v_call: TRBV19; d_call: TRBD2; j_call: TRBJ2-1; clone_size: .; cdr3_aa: CASSPSGKYNEQFF; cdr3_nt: TGTGCCAGTAGCCCTAGCGGGAAATACAATGAGCAGTTCTTC
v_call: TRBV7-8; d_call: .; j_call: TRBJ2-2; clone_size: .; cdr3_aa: CASSPHGELFF; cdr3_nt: TGTGCCAGCAGCCCCCACGGGGAGCTGTTTTTT
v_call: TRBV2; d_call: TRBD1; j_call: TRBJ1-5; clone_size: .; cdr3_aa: CASTRDRGLQPQHF; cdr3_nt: TGTGCCAGCACCCGGGACAGGGGGCTTCAGCCCCAGCATTTT
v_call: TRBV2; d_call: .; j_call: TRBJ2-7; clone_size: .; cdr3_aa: CASSEVRVIYEQYF; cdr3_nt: TGTGCCAGCAGCGAGGTCAGGGTTATCTACGAGCAGTACTTC
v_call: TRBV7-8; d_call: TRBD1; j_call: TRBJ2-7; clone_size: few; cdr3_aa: CASSLGSPGTVSYEQYF; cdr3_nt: TGTGCCAGCAGCTTAGGCTCGCCGGGGACAGTCTCCTACGAGCAGTACTTC
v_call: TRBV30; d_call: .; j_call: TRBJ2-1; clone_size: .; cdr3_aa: CAWSTQGGYNEQFF; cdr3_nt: TGTGCCTGGAGTACACAGGGTGGATACAATGAGCAGTTCTTC
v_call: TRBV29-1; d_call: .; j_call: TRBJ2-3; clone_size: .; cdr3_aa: CSVADSPRGPDTQYF; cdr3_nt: TGCAGCGTTGCGGATAGCCCAAGAGGTCCAGATACGCAGTATTTT
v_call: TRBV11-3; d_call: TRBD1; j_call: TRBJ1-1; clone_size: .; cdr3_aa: CASSLTGVNTEAFF; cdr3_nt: TGTGCCAGCAGCTTAACAGGGGTGAACACTGAAGCTTTCTTT
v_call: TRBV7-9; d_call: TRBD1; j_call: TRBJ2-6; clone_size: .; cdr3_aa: CASRPGQGSSGANVLTF; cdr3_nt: TGTGCCAGCAGACCCGGACAGGGTTCCTCTGGGGCCAACGTCCTGACTTTC
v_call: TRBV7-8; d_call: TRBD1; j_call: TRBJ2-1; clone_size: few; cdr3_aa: CASSSNTGVGRNEQFF; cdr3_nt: TGTGCCAGCAGCTCCAATACAGGGGTTGGTCGCAATGAGCAGTTCTTC
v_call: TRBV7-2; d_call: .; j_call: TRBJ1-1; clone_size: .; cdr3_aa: CASSLKGGGAEAFF; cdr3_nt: TGTGCCAGCAGCTTAAAGGGGGGAGGGGCTGAAGCTTTCTTT
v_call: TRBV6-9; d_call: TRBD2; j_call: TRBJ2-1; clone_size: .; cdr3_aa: CASSTQPGLRYNEQFF; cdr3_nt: TGTGCCAGCAGCACGCAGCCGGGACTAAGGTACAATGAGCAGTTCTTC
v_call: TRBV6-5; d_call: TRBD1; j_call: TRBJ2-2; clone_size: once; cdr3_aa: CASSRDRNTGELFF; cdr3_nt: TGTGCCAGCAGCAGGGACAGGAACACCGGGGAGCTGTTTTTT
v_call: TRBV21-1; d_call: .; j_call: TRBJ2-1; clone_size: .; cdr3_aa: CASSKALSGYLLVAGWGNEQFF; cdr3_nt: TGTGCCAGCAGCAAAGCGCTTTCGGGGTACCTACTTGTAGCGGGATGGGGCAATGAGCAGTTCTTC
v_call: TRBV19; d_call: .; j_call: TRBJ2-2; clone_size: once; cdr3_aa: CASSRQTGTGELFF; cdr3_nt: TGTGCCAGTAGCCGACAGACGGGCACCGGGGAGCTGTTTTTT
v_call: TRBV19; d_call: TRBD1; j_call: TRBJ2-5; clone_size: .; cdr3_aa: CACSTPGGSIETQYF; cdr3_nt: TGTGCCTGTAGTACGCCAGGGGGTTCCATAGAGACCCAGTACTTC